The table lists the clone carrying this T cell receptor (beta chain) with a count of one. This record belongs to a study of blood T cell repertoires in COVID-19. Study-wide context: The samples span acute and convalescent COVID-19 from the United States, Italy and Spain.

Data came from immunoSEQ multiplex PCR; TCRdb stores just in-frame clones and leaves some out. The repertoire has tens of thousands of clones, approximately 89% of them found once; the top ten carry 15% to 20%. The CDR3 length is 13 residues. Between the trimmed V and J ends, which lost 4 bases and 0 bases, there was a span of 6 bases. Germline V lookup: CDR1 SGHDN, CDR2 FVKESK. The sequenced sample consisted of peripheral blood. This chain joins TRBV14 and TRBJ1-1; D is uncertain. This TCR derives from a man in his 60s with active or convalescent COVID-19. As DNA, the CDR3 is TGTGCCAGCAGCCCCAACTTGAACACTGAAGCTTTCTTT. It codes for CASSPNLNTEAFF.